This T cell receptor beta chain was captured in a study of cytomegalovirus exposure and HLA in healthy donors. Use of 60 Vbeta and 13 Jbeta primers characterized the PCR. TCRdb's copy holds only in-frame clones and misses some; the assay was immunoSEQ multiplex PCR. In the table there are about 140,000 clones, about three quarters of which are singletons. As for this clone: Its specificity is not known.

Findings and limits, study-wide: Looking again later, the authors saw that most CMV-associated TCR beta chains seemed HLA-restricted.

The CDR3 is made up of 17 amino acids. Trimming cost V 4 bases and J 7 bases; bases outside gene matches: 15. CDR1 SNHLY and CDR2 FYNNEI come from the germline V gene. This receptor was obtained from a woman aged 35 to 49 in good health and CMV-seronegative. Sequenced material: PBMCs. V is TRBV2 and J is TRBJ1-2, with TRBD1 identical over 10 bases. The CDR3 DNA reads TGTGCCAGCAGTGGGGGGACAGGGGCTTTCCTATTAGGTGGCTACACCTTC. It codes for CASSGGTGAFLLGGYTF.